This T cell receptor beta chain originates from a study of blood T cell repertoires in COVID-19. V shed 5 bases and J shed 9 bases, with 14 bases lying between them. Per the germline V gene, CDR1 is ENHRY and CDR2 is SYGVKD. The CDR3 spans 14 residues. Method: immunoSEQ multiplex PCR; TCRdb's copy keeps in-frame clones and lacks some. In the table there are around 280,000 clones, about nine tenths of which are singletons. In Seattle, patients joined the study during active infection and were tracked longitudinally. The V call is TRBV10-3, the J call TRBJ1-6; D unresolved. The origin of this receptor is a woman under 40 with COVID-19, enrolled during active disease. The sample was peripheral blood. CDR3 amino acids: CAISPGAATSPLHF. CDR3 in DNA: TGTGCCATCAGTCCTGGAGCAGCCACTTCACCCCTCCACTTT.